Each of the 26 T cell receptor beta chains below was sequenced from the same sample in a study of metastatic and nonmetastatic thyroid tumors (dated by TCRdb to about 2020). No patient had received any treatment before thyroid surgery. The method was PCR. Sequenced on an Illumina HiSeq 4000. Clones were called with MiXCR by TCRdb after fastp trimmed the public reads at Q25, and only in-frame beta chains were retained. Across this sample there are just under 20,000 clones, with 22% seen only once. The biggest ten clones account for over 9.5% of the sample. The sequenced material came from tumor tissue. The receptors derive from a male donor with papillary thyroid cancer or a benign thyroid nodule (not recorded which). Some clones in this sample may be carry-over from other donors' samples.

This clone has a single count. The chain employs TRBV4-1 and TRBJ1-1; a possible D gene is TRBD1 (5 bases). This CDR3 spans 15 amino acids. The germline CDR1 and CDR2 sequences are MGHRA and YSYEKL. V gave up 6 bases and J gave up 1 base, with 15 bases separating them. CDR3 nucleotide sequence: TGCGCCAGCAGGCCTCGAACAGGACAGAACACTGAAGCTTTCTTT. Protein: CASRPRTGQNTEAFF.

This clone was recorded at least ten times. This may be a read error: a much more frequent sequence differs by one nucleotide. The chain combines TRBV12-3 or TRBV12-4 with TRBJ1-2, with no clear D. Trimming pared 8 bases from V and 8 bases from J, leaving 18 bases between. This CDR3 has 13 amino acids. The DNA of the CDR3 is TGTGCCAGCGGATCCCTGACCCTCTCCGGCTACACCTTC. Translated: CASGSLTLSGYTF.

This clone was detected ten times or more. V is TRBV12-3 or TRBV12-4 and J is TRBJ1-1; TRBD1 aligns across 10 bases. The CDR3 spans 13 residues. V dropped 5 bases and J dropped 4; count of bases not matched to a gene: 1. CDR3 coding DNA: TGTGCCAGCAGTCGGACAGGGGGCACTGAAGCTTTCTTT. Protein: CASSRTGGTEAFF.

Only a few counts were recorded for this clone. The DNA of the CDR3 is TGTGCCAGCAGCCGCGGGACTCCAGGGTGCGAGCAGTACTTC. Translating gives CASSRGTPGCEQYF. The rearrangement uses TRBV27 and TRBJ2-7, with a tentative D call TRBD2 (6 bases). This CDR3 region has 14 residues. V lost 6 bases, J lost 6 bases, and 18 bases lay in between. Germline assignment: CDR1 MNHEY and CDR2 SMNVEV (reference sequence).

The chain employs TRBV5-1 and TRBJ2-2; 7 positions match TRBD2. The length of the CDR3 is 16 residues. V lost 9 bases and J lost 0; bases outside the gene matches: 11. The V gene's germline CDR1 is SGHRS and CDR2 YFSETQ. The CDR3 loop reads CAIRSQRGANTGELFF. CDR3 coding DNA: TGCGCCATCAGATCCCAGCGGGGAGCGAACACCGGGGAGCTGTTTTTT. Variable domain in full (rest from reference TRBV5-1 and TRBJ2-2): KAGVTQTPRYLIKTRGQQVTLSCSPISGHRSVSWYQQTPGQGLQFLFEYFSETQRNKGNFPGRFSGRQFSNSRSEMNVSTLELGDSALYLCAIRSQRGANTGELFFGEGSRLTVL.

This clone has at least ten counts. No DNA is shown, since the ends of the CDR3 on it are uncertain; the CDR3 is the one TCRdb lists. The sample has other DNA sequences that encode this CDR3 too. The chain uses TRBV20-1 and TRBJ2-3; TRBD1, the table's D call, lacks a check against the DNA. Germline V gene data show CDR1 as DFQATT and CDR2 as SNEGSKA (reference sequence). The CDR3 totals 15 residues, both ends included. CDR3 amino acids: CSARVGAGSTDTQYF.

The V call is TRBV6-6, the J call TRBJ2-7; 11 bases align to TRBD2. The CDR3 is made up of 16 amino acids. V shed 2 bases, J shed 1 base, and the junction held 4 bases outside the gene matches. Germline V gene lookup returns CDR1 MNHNY and CDR2 SVGAGI (reference sequence). The CDR3 bases are TGTGCCAGCAGTTACGCCCGGACTAGCGGGTCCTACGAGCAGTACTTC. Translation gives CASSYARTSGSYEQYF.

On this clone: This CDR3 is missing its conserved last phenylalanine or tryptophan, likely due to a read error. The chain combines TRBV20-1 with TRBJ1-5, with a weak D call TRBD1 (6 bases). CDR1 is DFQATT and CDR2 is SNEGSKA in the germline V gene (reference sequence). The CDR3 covers 12 residues. With 4 bases removed from V and 8 bases from J, the gap between germline ends came to 12 bases. The CDR3 here is CSATPGDKPQHL. The CDR3 DNA sequence: TGCAGTGCTACCCCCGGGGACAAGCCCCAGCATTTA.

This clone was counted only a few times. The genes are TRBV5-6 and TRBJ1-6; a possible D gene is TRBD1 (5 bases). The germline V gene encodes CDR1 SGHDT and CDR2 YYEEEE. The CDR3 is 14 residues long. Trimming cost V 4 bases and J 12 bases, with 17 bases left between them. The CDR3 protein is CASSVTVAGGPLHF. The CDR3 DNA sequence: TGTGCCAGCAGCGTGACAGTTGCTGGGGGACCCCTCCACTTT.

At least ten counts were recorded for this clone. This sequence joins TRBV28 and TRBJ2-3; no clear D gene. The CDR3 runs 12 residues. Trimming removed 6 bases at V and 4 bases at J, with 8 bases between. Germline-derived CDR1 and CDR2 are MDHEN and SYDVKM. The CDR3, as DNA: TGTGCCAGCAGAACAAGGCCAGATACGCAGTATTTT. Encoded protein: CASRTRPDTQYF.

This clone was found many times. V is TRBV11-2 and J is TRBJ1-6, with 10 positions matching TRBD1. The V gene's germline CDR1 is SGHAT and CDR2 FQNNGV. V lost 2 bases, J lost 9 bases, and 7 bases stayed unmatched. This CDR3 has 16 amino acids. The DNA for the CDR3 is TGTGCCAGCAGCTTAAACCGACAGGGGGCAGGTTCACCCCTCCACTTT. Encoded protein: CASSLNRQGAGSPLHF.

This clone was detected only a few times. The chain couples TRBV6-4 to TRBJ2-3; 9 bases align to TRBD1. The CDR3 contains 15 residues. Unmatched junction bases numbered 8, after V lost 3 bases and J lost 7 bases. Germline-derived CDR1 and CDR2 are MRHNA and SNTAGT. The CDR3 reads CASSDSGQGSYTQYF. CDR3 DNA: TGTGCCAGCAGTGATTCCGGACAGGGGTCATATACGCAGTATTTT.

This clone was detected ten times or more. The chain carries TRBV6-1 and TRBJ1-4; D uncertain. Per the germline V gene, CDR1 is MNHNS and CDR2 is SASEGT. The CDR3 runs to 14 residues. Trimming shortened V by 4 bases and J by 7 bases, and 13 bases separated the two germline ends. The CDR3 protein is CASSVDPEGEKLFF. CDR3 DNA: TGTGCCAGCAGTGTAGACCCGGAAGGTGAAAAACTGTTTTTT.

In the case of this clone: One end of the junction does not line up with germline, which may come from a read error. V and J are TRBV10-1 and TRBJ2-1, with TRBD2 matching over 15 bases. Germline values: CDR1 WNHNN, CDR2 SYGVQD (reference sequence). The CDR3 is 16 amino acids. The CDR3 reads CAISDRTSGRASEQFF. The CDR3 DNA reads as TGCGCCATCAGTGATCGGACTAGCGGGAGGGCTAGTGAGCAGTTCTTC.

Details on this clone: This sequence may be a read error, since a much larger clone differs from it by one base. The chain is built from TRBV5-1 and TRBJ1-1; D call uncertain. This CDR3 has 14 amino acids. Looked up from germline, CDR1 is SGHRS and CDR2 is YFSETQ. Here the CDR3 DNA reads TGCGCCAGCGGGCAGTTAGCGACGAACAATGAAGCTTTCTTT. Its translation is CASGQLATNNEAFF. The full variable domain, with the rest looked up from reference TRBV5-1 and TRBJ1-1, is KAGVTQTPRYLIKTRGQQVTLSCSPISGHRSVSWYQQTPGQGLQFLFEYFSETQRNKGNFPGRFSGRQFSNSRSEMNVSTLELGDSALYLCASGQLATNNEAFFGQGTRLTVV.

This clone was detected many times. V gene TRBV19 combines with J gene TRBJ2-6, with unresolved D. The length of the CDR3 is 16 residues. V gave up 2 bases and J gave up 4 bases, with 12 bases separating them. Germline V gene lookup returns CDR1 LNHDA and CDR2 SQIVND (reference sequence). Written as DNA, the CDR3 is TGTGCCAGTAGTATAACTCGCGTAACCGGGGCCAACGTCCTGACTTTC. Protein sequence: CASSITRVTGANVLTF.

The chain links TRBV5-1 to TRBJ2-3; no definite D call. The CDR3 is made up of 13 amino acids. V dropped 0 bases and J dropped 4 bases, with 6 bases sitting between them. The germline V gene has CDR1 SGHRS and CDR2 YFSETQ. This CDR3 is CASSLDDADTQYF. The DNA for the CDR3 is TGCGCCAGCAGCTTGGACGACGCAGATACGCAGTATTTT. The variable domain in full, completed from reference TRBV5-1 and TRBJ2-3, reads KAGVTQTPRYLIKTRGQQVTLSCSPISGHRSVSWYQQTPGQGLQFLFEYFSETQRNKGNFPGRFSGRQFSNSRSEMNVSTLELGDSALYLCASSLDDADTQYFGPGTRLTVL.

This clone was seen many times. V and J are TRBV28 and TRBJ2-1, with D tentatively TRBD2 (5 bases). Germline lookup yields CDR1 MDHEN and CDR2 SYDVKM. This CDR3 comprises 19 residues. Trimming took off 6 bases at V and 4 bases at J, with 28 bases between the two ends. The CDR3 nucleotides are TGTGCCAGCAGCAACAAAGTTCACACCGGCGTGGGGAGATACAATGAGCAGTTCTTC. Protein sequence: CASSNKVHTGVGRYNEQFF.

The sample holds many counts of this clone. This chain uses TRBV20-1 with TRBJ2-6, with a possible D match to TRBD1 (6 bases). The V gene's germline CDR1 is DFQATT and CDR2 SNEGSKA (reference sequence). The length of the CDR3 is 15 residues. With 6 bases removed from V and 2 bases from J, the gap between germline ends came to 14 bases. The CDR3 here is CSAQTDRTGANVLTF. CDR3 sequence (DNA): TGCAGTGCACAGACGGACAGAACTGGGGCCAACGTCCTGACTTTC.

This clone was seen at least ten times. As the CDR3 is not closed by the conserved phenylalanine or tryptophan, this likely results from a read error. The chain carries TRBV6-1 and TRBJ2-1, with D hard to call. The length of the CDR3 is 14 residues. The V gene's germline CDR1 is MNHNS and CDR2 SASEGT. The V end lost 0 bases, the J end lost 6 bases, and 9 bases lay between the germline ends. The CDR3 DNA reads TGTGCCAGCAGTGAAGCCCTAGAGATCAATGAGCAGTTCTCC. Its translation: CASSEALEINEQFS.

This clone was recorded many times. The V call is TRBV20-1, the J call TRBJ2-5; D is perhaps TRBD2 (5 bases). This CDR3 region has 11 residues. In germline, CDR1 is DFQATT, CDR2 SNEGSKA (reference sequence). With 5 bases removed from V and 5 bases from J, the gap between germline ends came to 9 bases. CDR3 in DNA: TGCAGTGCTGAGGACTGGGAGACCCAGTACTTC. Translating it yields CSAEDWETQYF.

In its sample, this clone is medium-sized. The chain uses TRBV30 and TRBJ1-6; 8 nucleotides line up with TRBD1. The CDR3 is made up of 14 amino acids. With 3 bases clipped from V and 5 bases from J, the junction kept 3 bases outside the gene matches. The germline gives CDR1 GTSNPN, CDR2 SVGIG (reference sequence). The CDR3 spells CAWSRGQDNSPLHF. Here the CDR3 DNA reads TGTGCCTGGAGCAGGGGACAGGATAATTCACCCCTCCACTTT. Full variable domain (outside the CDR3, taken from reference TRBV30 and TRBJ1-6): SQTIHQWPATLVQPVGSPLSLECTVEGTSNPNLYWYRQAAGRGLQLLFYSVGIGQISSEVPQNLSASRPQDRQFILSSKKLLLSDSGFYLCAWSRGQDNSPLHFGNGTRLTVT.

This clone was seen at least ten times. V gene TRBV20-1 combines with J gene TRBJ2-5; D unclear. Germline assignment: CDR1 DFQATT and CDR2 SNEGSKA (reference sequence). This CDR3 spans 15 amino acids. V shed 8 bases and J shed 3 bases, with 22 bases lying between them. The CDR3 region is CSPVEPLPGEETQYF. For the CDR3, the DNA is TGCAGTCCGGTTGAGCCCTTGCCCGGTGAAGAGACCCAGTACTTC.

A few counts support this clone. This CDR3 is CASSPGLAFGNEQFF. The CDR3 bases are TGTGCCAGTAGTCCGGGACTCGCCTTTGGAAATGAGCAGTTCTTC. The chain employs TRBV19 and TRBJ2-1; D might be TRBD2 (6 bases). The CDR3 extends over 15 amino acids. The V end was cut by 5 bases, the J end by 7 bases, with 18 bases between. Germline V lookup: CDR1 LNHDA, CDR2 SQIVND (reference sequence).

This clone was seen only once. The rearrangement joins TRBV20-1 to TRBJ2-7, with 9 bases aligning to TRBD2. Germline-derived CDR1 and CDR2 are DFQATT and SNEGSKA (reference sequence). Germline trimming cut 5 bases from V and 10 bases from J; bases unmatched to any gene: 18. This CDR3 comprises 15 residues. This CDR3 is CSARSGTSRRGDQYF. CDR3 nucleotides: TGCAGTGCTCGCAGCGGGACTAGCCGGAGAGGCGATCAGTACTTC.

This clone was picked up many times. The rearrangement uses TRBV20-1 and TRBJ1-1; D is undetermined. Germline-derived CDR1 and CDR2 are DFQATT and SNEGSKA (reference sequence). Trimming removed 1 base at V and 0 bases at J, with 6 bases between. This CDR3 spans 13 amino acids. For the CDR3, the DNA is TGCAGTGCTAGAGGTCTCCTGAACACTGAAGCTTTCTTT. This translates into CSARGLLNTEAFF.